This paragraph reports one T cell receptor (beta chain). The antigen is unknown. The sample originates from a study of naive and memory T cell subsets. Overall study findings and caveats: Between naive and memory subsets, TCR abundance power law exponents differed.

Both TRBC1 and TRBC2 were covered by a beta constant-region primer of two equimolar oligonucleotides. Nested alpha and beta constant-region primers with the SP2 primer drove four PCR rounds on ligated cDNA. Ligation attached a single-stranded oligonucleotide with a 12-nucleotide UMI and the SP2 primer to the cDNA 3' end. MiXCR, run by TCRdb on the UMI-ligation and nested PCR reads, gives a single entry per CDR3 protein. The sample lists approximately 80,000 distinct CDR3 sequences, approximately 9.2% occurring once. CD8 T cells were positively selected from what remained after CD4 positive selection. Cells stained for CD3, CD4, CD8, CD45RA and CD27 were sorted into four subsets. The germline V gene has CDR1 SNHLY and CDR2 FYNNEI. CDR3 length: 16 amino acids. Trimming at V came to 11 bases and at J to 0 bases, leaving 12 bases not matched to a gene.

This receptor was identified in a human donor in good health. The source material was naive CD8+ T cells from blood. This chain uses TRBV2 with TRBJ2-3, with 9 bases identical to TRBD2. The CDR3 DNA follows: TGTGCCGCCCGGACGCTAGCGGGAACTAGCACAGATACGCAGTATTTT. It codes for CAARTLAGTSTDTQYF.